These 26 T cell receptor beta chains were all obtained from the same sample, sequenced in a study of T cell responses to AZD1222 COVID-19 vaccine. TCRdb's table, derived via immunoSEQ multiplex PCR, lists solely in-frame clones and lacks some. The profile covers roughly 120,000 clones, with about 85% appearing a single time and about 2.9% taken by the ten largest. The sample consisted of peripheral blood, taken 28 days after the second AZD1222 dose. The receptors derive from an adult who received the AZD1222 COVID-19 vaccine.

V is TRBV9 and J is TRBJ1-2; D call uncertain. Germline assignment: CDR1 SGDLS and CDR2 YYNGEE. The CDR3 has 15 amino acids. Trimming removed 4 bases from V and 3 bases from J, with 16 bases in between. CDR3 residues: CASSPSPGSHYGYTF. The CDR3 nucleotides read TGTGCCAGCAGCCCCTCCCCGGGGTCTCACTATGGCTACACCTTC.

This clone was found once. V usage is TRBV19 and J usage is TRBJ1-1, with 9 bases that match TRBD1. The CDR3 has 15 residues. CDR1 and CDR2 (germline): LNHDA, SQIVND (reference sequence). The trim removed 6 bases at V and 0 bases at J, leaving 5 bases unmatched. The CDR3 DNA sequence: TGTGCCAGTAGGAACAGGGGGCGAGTGAACACTGAAGCTTTCTTT. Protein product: CASRNRGRVNTEAFF.

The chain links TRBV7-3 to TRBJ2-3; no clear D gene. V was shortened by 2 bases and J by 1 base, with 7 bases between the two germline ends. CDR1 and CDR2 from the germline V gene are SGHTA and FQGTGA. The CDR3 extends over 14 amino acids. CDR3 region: CASSLGKGTDTQYF. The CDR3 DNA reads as TGTGCCAGCAGCTTAGGGAAAGGCACAGATACGCAGTATTTT.

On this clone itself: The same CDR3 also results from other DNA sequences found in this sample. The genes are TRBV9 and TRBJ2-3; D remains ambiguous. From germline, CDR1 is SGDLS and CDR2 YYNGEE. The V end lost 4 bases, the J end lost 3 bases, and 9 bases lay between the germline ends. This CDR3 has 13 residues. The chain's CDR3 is CASSLTRTDTQYF. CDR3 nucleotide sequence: TGTGCCAGCAGCCTCACCAGGACAGATACGCAGTATTTT.

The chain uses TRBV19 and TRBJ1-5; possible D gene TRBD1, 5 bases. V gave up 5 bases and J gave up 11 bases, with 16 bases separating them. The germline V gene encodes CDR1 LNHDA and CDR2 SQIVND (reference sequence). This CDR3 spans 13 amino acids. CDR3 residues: CASSASLGVAQHF. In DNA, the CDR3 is TGTGCCAGTAGTGCGTCCTTGGGGGTTGCCCAGCATTTT.

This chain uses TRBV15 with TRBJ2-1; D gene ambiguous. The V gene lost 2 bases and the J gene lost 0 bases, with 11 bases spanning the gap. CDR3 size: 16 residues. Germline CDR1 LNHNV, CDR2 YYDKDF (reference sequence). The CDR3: CATSRPISSSYNEQFF. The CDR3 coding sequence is TGTGCCACCAGCAGACCCATATCTAGCTCCTACAATGAGCAGTTCTTC.

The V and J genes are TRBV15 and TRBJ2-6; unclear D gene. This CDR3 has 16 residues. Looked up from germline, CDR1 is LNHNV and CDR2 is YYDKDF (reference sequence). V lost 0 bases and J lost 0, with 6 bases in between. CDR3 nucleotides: TGTGCCACCAGCAGAGATCCGGGCTCTGGGGCCAACGTCCTGACTTTC. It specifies CATSRDPGSGANVLTF.

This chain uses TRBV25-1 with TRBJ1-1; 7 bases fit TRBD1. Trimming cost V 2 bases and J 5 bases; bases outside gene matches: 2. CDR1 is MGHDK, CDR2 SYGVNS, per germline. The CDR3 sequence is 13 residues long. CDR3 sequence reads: CASSEQGETEAFF. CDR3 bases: TGTGCCAGCAGTGAACAGGGGGAGACTGAAGCTTTCTTT.

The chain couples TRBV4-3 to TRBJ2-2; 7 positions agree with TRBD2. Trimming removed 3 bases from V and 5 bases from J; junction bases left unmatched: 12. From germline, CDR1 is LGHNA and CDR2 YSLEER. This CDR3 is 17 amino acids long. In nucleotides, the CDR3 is TGCGCCAGCAGCCAGCCCTCTAGCGGCCCCGTGACCGGGGAGCTGTTTTTT. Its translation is CASSQPSSGPVTGELFF.

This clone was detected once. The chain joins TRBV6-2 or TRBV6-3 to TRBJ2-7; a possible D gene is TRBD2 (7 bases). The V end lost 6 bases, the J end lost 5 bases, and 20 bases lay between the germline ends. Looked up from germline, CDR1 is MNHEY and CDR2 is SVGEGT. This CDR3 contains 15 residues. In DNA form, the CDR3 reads TGTGCCAGCAGGCCTACAGGGAGGGTCCACAACGAGCAGTACTTC. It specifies CASRPTGRVHNEQYF.

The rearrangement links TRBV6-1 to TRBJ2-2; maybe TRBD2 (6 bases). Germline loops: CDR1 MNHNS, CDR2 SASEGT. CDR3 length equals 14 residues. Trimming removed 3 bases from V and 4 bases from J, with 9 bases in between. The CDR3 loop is CASSERGGTGELFF. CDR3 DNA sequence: TGTGCCAGCAGTGAGCGGGGTGGCACCGGGGAGCTGTTTTTT.

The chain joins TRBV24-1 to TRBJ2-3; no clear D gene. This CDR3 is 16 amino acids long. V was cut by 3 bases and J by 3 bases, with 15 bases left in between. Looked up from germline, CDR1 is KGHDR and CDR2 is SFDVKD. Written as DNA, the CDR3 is TGTGCCACCAGTGATCCTACACTCCCGGAGACAGATACGCAGTATTTT. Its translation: CATSDPTLPETDTQYF.

The CDR3 loop reads CASSLNLLSYNSPLHF. In DNA form, the CDR3 reads TGTGCCAGCAGCTTAAATCTTCTCTCCTATAATTCACCCCTCCACTTT. J is TRBJ1-6 and V is TRBV11-2; D is unresolved. V shed 2 bases and J shed 0 bases, with 8 bases lying between them. The CDR3 has 16 amino acids. CDR1 and CDR2 (germline): SGHAT, FQNNGV.

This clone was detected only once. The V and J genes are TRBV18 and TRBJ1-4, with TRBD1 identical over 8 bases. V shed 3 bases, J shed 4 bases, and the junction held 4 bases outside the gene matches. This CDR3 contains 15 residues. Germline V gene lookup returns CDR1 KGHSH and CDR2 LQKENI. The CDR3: CASSPGQGHNEKLFF. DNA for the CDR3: TGTGCCAGCTCACCCGGACAGGGTCATAATGAAAAACTGTTTTTT.

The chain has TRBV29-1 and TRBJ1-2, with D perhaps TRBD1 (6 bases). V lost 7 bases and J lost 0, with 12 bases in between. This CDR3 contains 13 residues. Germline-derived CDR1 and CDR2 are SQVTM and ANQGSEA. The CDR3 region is CSAETGSNYGYTF. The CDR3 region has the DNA TGCAGCGCCGAGACAGGATCTAACTATGGCTACACCTTC.

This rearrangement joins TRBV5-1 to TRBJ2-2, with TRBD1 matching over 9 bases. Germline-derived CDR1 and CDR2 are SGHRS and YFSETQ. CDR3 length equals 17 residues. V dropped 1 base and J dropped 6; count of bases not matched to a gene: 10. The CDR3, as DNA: TGCGCCAGCAGCTTGTCCTTCGGGACAGGGAAGGCCGGGGAGCTGTTTTTT. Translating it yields CASSLSFGTGKAGELFF.

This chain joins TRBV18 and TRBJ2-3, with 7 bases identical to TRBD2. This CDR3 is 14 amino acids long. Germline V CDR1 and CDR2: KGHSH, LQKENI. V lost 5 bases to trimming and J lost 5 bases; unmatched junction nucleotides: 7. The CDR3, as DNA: TGTGCCAGCTCAAATTCGGGGGGAGAAGATACGCAGTATTTT. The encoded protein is CASSNSGGEDTQYF.

The CDR3 DNA reads as TGTGCCAGCAGCCGAGACCAGAACACTGAAGCTTTCTTT. It specifies CASSRDQNTEAFF. The V call is TRBV7-2, the J call TRBJ1-1; no definite D call. Trimming shortened V by 5 bases and J by 1 base, and 8 bases separated the two germline ends. CDR3 size: 13 residues. Germline CDR1 and CDR2: SGHTA and FQGNSA.

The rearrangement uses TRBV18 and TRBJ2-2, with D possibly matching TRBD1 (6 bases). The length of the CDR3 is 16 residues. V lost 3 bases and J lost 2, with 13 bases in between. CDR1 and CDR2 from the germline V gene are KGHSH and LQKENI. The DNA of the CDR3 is TGTGCCAGCTCACCCCCGGGACATACTAACACCGGGGAGCTGTTTTTT. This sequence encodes CASSPPGHTNTGELFF.

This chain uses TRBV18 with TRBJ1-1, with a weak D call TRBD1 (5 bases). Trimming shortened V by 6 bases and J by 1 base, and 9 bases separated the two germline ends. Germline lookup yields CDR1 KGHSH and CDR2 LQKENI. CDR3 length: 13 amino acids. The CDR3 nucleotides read TGTGCCAGCTCCCTCGGACAGAACACTGAAGCTTTCTTT. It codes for CASSLGQNTEAFF.

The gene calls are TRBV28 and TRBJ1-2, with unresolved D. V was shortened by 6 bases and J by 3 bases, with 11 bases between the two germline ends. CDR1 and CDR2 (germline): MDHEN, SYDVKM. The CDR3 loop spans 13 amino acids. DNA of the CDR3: TGTGCCAGCAGCCCGCCTCATTACTATGGCTACACCTTC. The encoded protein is CASSPPHYYGYTF.

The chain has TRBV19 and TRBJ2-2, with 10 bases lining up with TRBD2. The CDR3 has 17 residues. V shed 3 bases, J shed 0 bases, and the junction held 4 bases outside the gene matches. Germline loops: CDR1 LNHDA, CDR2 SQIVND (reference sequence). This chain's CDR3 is CASSILLAGANTGELFF. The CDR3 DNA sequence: TGTGCCAGTAGTATCTTGCTAGCGGGGGCGAACACCGGGGAGCTGTTTTTT. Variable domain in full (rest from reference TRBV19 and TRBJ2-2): DGGITQSPKYLFRKEGQNVTLSCEQNLNHDAMYWYRQDPGQGLRLIYYSQIVNDFQKGDIAEGYSVSREKKESFPLTVTSAQKNPTAFYLCASSILLAGANTGELFFGEGSRLTVL.

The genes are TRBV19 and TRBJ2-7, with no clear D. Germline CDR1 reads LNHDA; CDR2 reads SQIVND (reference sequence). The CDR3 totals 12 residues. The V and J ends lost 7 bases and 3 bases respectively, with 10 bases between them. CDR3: CASTGASYEQYF. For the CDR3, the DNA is TGTGCCAGTACCGGCGCAAGCTACGAGCAGTACTTC.

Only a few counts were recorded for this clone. CDR3 bases: TGTGCCAGCAGCTCGTACCTCGATCAGCCCCAGCATTTT. Protein: CASSSYLDQPQHF. The chain has TRBV7-2 and TRBJ1-5; D gene unclear. Between the trimmed V and J ends, which lost 4 bases and 5 bases, there was a span of 9 bases. This CDR3 spans 13 amino acids. CDR1 and CDR2 (germline): SGHTA, FQGNSA.

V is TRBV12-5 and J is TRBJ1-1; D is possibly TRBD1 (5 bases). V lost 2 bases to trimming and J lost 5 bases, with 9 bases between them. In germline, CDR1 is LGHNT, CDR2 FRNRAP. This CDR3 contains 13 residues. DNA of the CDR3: TGTGCTAGTGGTTTGAGGGGAGATACTGAAGCTTTCTTT. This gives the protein CASGLRGDTEAFF.

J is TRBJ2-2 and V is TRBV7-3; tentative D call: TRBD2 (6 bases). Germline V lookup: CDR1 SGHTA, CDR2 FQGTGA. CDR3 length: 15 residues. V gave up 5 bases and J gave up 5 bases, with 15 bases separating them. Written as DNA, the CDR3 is TGTGCCAGCAGCCCCCGGGGAGGCGGGACCGGGGAGCTGTTTTTT. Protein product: CASSPRGGGTGELFF. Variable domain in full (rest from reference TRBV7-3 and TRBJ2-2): GAGVSQTPSNKVTEKGKYVELRCDPISGHTALYWYRQSLGQGPEFLIYFQGTGAADDSGLPNDRFFAVRPEGSVSTLKIQRTERGDSAVYLCASSPRGGGTGELFFGEGSRLTVL.